This T cell receptor beta chain is from a study of blood T cell repertoires in COVID-19. Across the whole study: There were acute and convalescent COVID-19 samples, and they came from the United States, Italy and Spain.

The germline V gene has CDR1 LGHNT and CDR2 FRNRAP. The CDR3 runs to 12 residues. V lost 4 bases and J lost 4, with 5 bases in between. In the authors' methods: Estimates of nucleated cell counts were drawn from the amplification of reference gene primers. Method: immunoSEQ multiplex PCR; TCRdb's copy keeps in-frame clones and lacks some. Clonal size and the V and J genes are those of that table, whereas D and trimming came from the DNA. Seen here are approximately 210,000 clones, roughly 87% observed once, and the top ten hold 1.9%. The specimen was peripheral blood. The chain uses TRBV12-5 and TRBJ1-5; D call uncertain. The sequence derives from a man in his forties or fifties with active or convalescent COVID-19. Here the CDR3 DNA reads TGTGCTAGTGGTTCCCAGAATCAGCCCCAGCATTTT. Protein: CASGSQNQPQHF.